This T cell receptor (beta chain) stems from a study of T cells in Graves' hyperthyroidism and ophthalmopathy. General study points: Ophthalmopathy cases were set apart from stable hyperthyroidism by a 13 V-J model.

Germline V gene lookup returns CDR1 MNHNS and CDR2 SASEGT. Trimming cost V 6 bases and J 4 bases; bases outside gene matches: 7. The CDR3 contains 14 residues. The investigators amplified TCR beta CDR3 regions from RNA transcripts. The TCR CDR3 was amplified in a first-round RT-PCR using the HTBI primer set. TCRdb processed the multiplex PCR reads anew with MiXCR; each CDR3 protein has one entry. This table has some 650,000 distinct CDR3 sequences, 16% appearing once. More than 9.5 ml fresh peripheral blood yielded the PBMCs. This clonotype came up many times. The antigen is undetermined. This TCR was sampled from a woman aged 40 to 49 with Graves' ophthalmopathy. What was sequenced was blood. The chain employs TRBV6-1 and TRBJ1-1, with 8 bases that match TRBD1. The CDR3 region is CASRIQGDSTEAFF. In DNA, the CDR3 is TGTGCCAGCAGGATACAGGGGGATAGCACTGAAGCTTTCTTT.